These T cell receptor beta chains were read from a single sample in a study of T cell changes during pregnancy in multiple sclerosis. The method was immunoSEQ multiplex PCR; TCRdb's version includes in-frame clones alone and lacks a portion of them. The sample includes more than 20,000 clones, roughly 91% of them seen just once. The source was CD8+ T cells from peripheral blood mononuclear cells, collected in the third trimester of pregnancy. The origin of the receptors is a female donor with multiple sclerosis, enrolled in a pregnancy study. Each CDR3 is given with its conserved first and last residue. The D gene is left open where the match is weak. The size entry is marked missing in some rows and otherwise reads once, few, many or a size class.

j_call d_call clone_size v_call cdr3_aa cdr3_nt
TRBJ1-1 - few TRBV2 CASSWTGNTEAFF TGTGCCAGCAGCTGGACGGGAAACACTGAAGCTTTCTTT
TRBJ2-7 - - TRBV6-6 CASSYSADSSYEQYF TGTGCCAGCAGTTACTCGGCGGATAGCTCCTACGAGCAGTACTTC
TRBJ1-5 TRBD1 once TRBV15 CATSSPGQGVQNQPQHF TGTGCCACCAGCAGCCCGGGACAGGGGGTGCAAAATCAGCCCCAGCATTTT
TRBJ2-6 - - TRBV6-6 CASRASAGANVLTF TGTGCCAGCCGAGCTAGTGCTGGGGCCAACGTCCTGACTTTC
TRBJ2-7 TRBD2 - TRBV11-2 CASSGSGGGIYEQYF TGTGCCAGCAGCGGAAGCGGGGGGGGGATTTACGAGCAGTACTTC
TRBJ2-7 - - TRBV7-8 CASSLELTGNEQYF TGTGCCAGCAGCTTAGAGCTAACCGGGAACGAGCAGTACTTC
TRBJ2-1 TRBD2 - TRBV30 CAWSVEAGGPLDEQFF TGTGCCTGGAGTGTTGAAGCGGGAGGTCCCTTAGATGAGCAGTTCTTC
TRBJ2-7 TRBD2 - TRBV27 CASRIGTSGRVYEQYF TGTGCCAGCAGGATCGGGACTAGCGGGAGGGTATACGAGCAGTACTTC
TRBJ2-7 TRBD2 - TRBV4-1 CASSWAGGETYEQYF TGCGCCAGCTCTTGGGCCGGGGGGGAGACGTACGAGCAGTACTTC
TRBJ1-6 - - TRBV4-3 CASSQRRDSYNSPLHF TGCGCCAGCAGCCAGAGGAGGGACTCCTATAATTCACCCCTCCACTTT
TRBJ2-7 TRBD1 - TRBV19 CASSIGDRAYEQYF TGTGCCAGTAGTATAGGGGACAGAGCCTACGAGCAGTACTTC
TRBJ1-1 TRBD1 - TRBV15 CATGERGRRGTEAFF TGTGCCACCGGTGAAAGGGGGCGCCGAGGCACTGAAGCTTTCTTT
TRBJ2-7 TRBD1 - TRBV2 CASSLLDREDEQYF TGTGCCAGCAGTCTATTAGACAGGGAAGACGAGCAGTACTTC
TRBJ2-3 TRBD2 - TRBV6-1 CASSEALAGVDTQYF TGTGCCAGCAGTGAAGCATTAGCGGGGGTAGATACGCAGTATTTT
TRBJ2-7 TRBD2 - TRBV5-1 CASSFVSGSSYEQYF TGCGCCAGCAGCTTCGTTAGCGGGAGCTCCTACGAGCAGTACTTC
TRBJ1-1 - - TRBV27 CASSLSSGNTEAFF TGTGCCAGCAGTTTGTCCTCGGGGAACACTGAAGCTTTCTTT
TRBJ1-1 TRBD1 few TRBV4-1 CASSRDRGHTEAFF TGCGCCAGCAGCCGTGACAGGGGACATACTGAAGCTTTCTTT
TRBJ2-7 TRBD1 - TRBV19 CASSEPRGLGDEQYF TGTGCCAGTAGTGAGCCCAGGGGGCTTGGGGACGAGCAGTACTTC
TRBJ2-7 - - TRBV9 CASSGANPYEQYF TGTGCCAGCAGCGGAGCTAACCCCTACGAGCAGTACTTC
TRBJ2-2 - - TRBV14 CASSSRTVGTGELFF TGTGCCAGCAGCTCACGGACTGTTGGAACCGGGGAGCTGTTTTTT
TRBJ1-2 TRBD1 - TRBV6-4 CASSDSGTGGGYTF TGTGCCAGCAGTGACTCCGGGACAGGGGGAGGCTACACCTTC
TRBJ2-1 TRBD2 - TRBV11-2 CASSLIAGAYNEQFF TGTGCCAGCAGCTTAATAGCGGGGGCCTACAATGAGCAGTTCTTC
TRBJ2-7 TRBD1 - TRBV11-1 CASSYKDRAYEQYF TGTGCCAGCAGCTATAAGGACAGGGCGTACGAGCAGTACTTC
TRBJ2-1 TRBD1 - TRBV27 CASSPTGVHEQFF TGTGCCAGCAGTCCCACAGGGGTCCATGAGCAGTTCTTC
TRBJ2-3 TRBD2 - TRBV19 CASSPRLAGGPDTDTQYF TGTGCCAGTAGTCCACGACTAGCGGGGGGTCCAGACACAGATACGCAGTATTTT
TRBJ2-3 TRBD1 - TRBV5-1 CASSPWTGDTDTQYF TGCGCCAGCAGCCCGTGGACAGGGGACACAGATACGCAGTATTTT